This T cell receptor beta chain emerged from a study of vaccination and CD4 T cells after COVID-19. Notes on the study in general: Vaccine-specific clones in convalescent patients were spike mono-reactive in 304 of 307 cases.

Scientists ran DNA taken from cultured CD4+ T cells through the Oncomine TCR Beta short-read assay for sequencing. From cultured CD4+ T cells, genomic DNA was extracted. TCRdb used MiXCR to reprocess the PCR reads, holding one entry per CDR3 protein. The data show about 14,000 distinct CDR3 sequences, with 40% seen just once and more than 9% held by the top ten. Treatment: approximately nine-day PBMC culture with coronavirus spike peptide pools or control peptides (ViraFEST assay). Germline values: CDR1 ENHRY, CDR2 SYGVKD. Trimming removed 5 bases from V and 0 bases from J; junction bases left unmatched: 5. The CDR3 is 16 residues long. As to this clonotype: Antigen unknown.

The sequence came from a human donor who had recovered from COVID-19. The V gene is TRBV10-3, the J gene TRBJ2-3; 10 bases line up with TRBD2. Sample: CD4+ T cells from blood, cultured in vitro. The DNA for the CDR3 is TGTGCCATCAGTCTACAGACTAGCGGGAGCACAGATACGCAGTATTTT. The encoded protein is CAISLQTSGSTDTQYF.